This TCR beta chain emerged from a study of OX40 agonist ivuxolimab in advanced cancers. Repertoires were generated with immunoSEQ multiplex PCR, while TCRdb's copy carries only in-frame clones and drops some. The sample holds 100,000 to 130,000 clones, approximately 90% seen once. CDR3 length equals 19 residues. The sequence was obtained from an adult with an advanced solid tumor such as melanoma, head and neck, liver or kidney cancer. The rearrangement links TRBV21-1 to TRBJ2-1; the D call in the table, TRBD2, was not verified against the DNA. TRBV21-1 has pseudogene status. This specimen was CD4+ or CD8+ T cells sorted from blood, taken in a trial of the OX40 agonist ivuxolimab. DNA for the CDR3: TGTGCCAGCAGCCTCCCTCTTGGGACTAGCGGGGGAAGTATGTCTGAGCAGTTCTTC. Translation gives CASSLPLGTSGGSMSEQFF.